This TCR beta chain was recorded in a study of CD8 T cells in Susac syndrome. A quantity of roughly 0.5 to 1 ug RNA underwent reverse transcription using random hexamers. Amplification of TCR beta CDR3 used immunoSEQ multiplex PCR across 54 Vbeta and 13 Jbeta. TCRdb reprocessed the immunoSEQ multiplex PCR reads with MiXCR, giving one entry per CDR3 protein. The sample yields 250,000 to 300,000 distinct CDR3 sequences, 65% to 90% seen once. High-throughput TCR beta sequencing covered peripheral CD8+ and CD4+ T cells. Negative isolation yielded CD4+ and CD8+ T cells, and FACS enriched TEMRA cells. Whole-study results and caveats: In its TCR sequencing and HLA analysis, the study acknowledged that the number of individuals was relatively small.

Concerning this clonotype itself: Its antigen is undetermined.

Germline-derived CDR1 and CDR2 are GTSNPN and SVGIG (reference sequence). This CDR3 has 13 amino acids. The V end lost 4 bases, the J end lost 3 bases, and 12 bases lay between the germline ends. This clonotype was sampled from a human donor with multiple sclerosis. The chain employs TRBV30 and TRBJ1-1; D unresolved. Sequencing used CD8+ T cells from PBMCs. CDR3 nucleotide sequence: TGTGCCTGGAAGGAAAACGATTACACTGAAGCTTTCTTT. Its protein is CAWKENDYTEAFF.